The 18 T cell receptor beta chains given below trace back to one sample, sequenced in a study of cytomegalovirus exposure and HLA in healthy donors. Only in-frame clones appear in the TCRdb table, and some are missing; sequencing was by immunoSEQ multiplex PCR. This sample has about 140,000 clones, with 70% to 90% found just once. Source material: PBMCs. Source of these receptors: a woman in her thirties in good health and CMV-seronegative.

The chain links TRBV7-2 to TRBJ2-1; no firm D call. The CDR3 consists of 15 residues. Per the germline V gene, CDR1 is SGHTA and CDR2 is FQGNSA. V was shortened by 6 bases and J by 2 bases, with 14 bases between the two germline ends. CDR3 DNA: TGTGCCAGCAGACTACTGTTAGCTCCCTACAATGAGCAGTTCTTC. Protein: CASRLLLAPYNEQFF.

This clone was detected only once. The DNA is omitted, as the CDR3 cannot be located on it reliably, and the CDR3 follows TCRdb's listing. The CDR3 sequence is CASSSSVGQGAGEQYF. The V gene is TRBV11-2, the J gene TRBJ2-7; the table assigns TRBD1, which was not confirmed against the DNA. In germline, CDR1 is SGHAT, CDR2 FQNNGV. From its first to its last residue, the CDR3 has 16 amino acids.

This chain joins TRBV2 and TRBJ2-5; weak D call: TRBD2 (6 bases). V lost 6 bases, J lost 2 bases, and 16 bases lay in between. The CDR3 extends over 15 amino acids. Germline-derived CDR1 and CDR2 are SNHLY and FYNNEI. The CDR3 sequence is CASRGGGEIQETQYF. CDR3 in DNA: TGTGCCAGCAGGGGTGGCGGGGAGATTCAAGAGACCCAGTACTTC.

J is TRBJ1-5 and V is TRBV4-1; TRBD1 agrees at 7 bases. Germline lookup yields CDR1 MGHRA and CDR2 YSYEKL. This CDR3 spans 17 amino acids. The trim removed 1 base at V and 2 bases at J, leaving 8 bases unmatched. The CDR3 DNA reads as TGCGCCAGCAGCCAAGGCTCCAAGGGGGCAGGCAATCAGCCCCAGCATTTT. It is translated as CASSQGSKGAGNQPQHF.

The genes are TRBV18 and TRBJ2-7, with 8 positions matching TRBD2. This CDR3 is built from 13 residues. The germline V gene encodes CDR1 KGHSH and CDR2 LQKENI. V shed 6 bases, J shed 5 bases, and the junction held 6 bases outside the gene matches. CDR3 protein: CASSRGGRNEQYF. For the CDR3, the DNA is TGTGCCAGCTCTCGGGGGGGCCGGAACGAGCAGTACTTC.

This clone was observed once. V and J are TRBV7-2 and TRBJ1-6; no clear D gene. Germline CDR1 reads SGHTA; CDR2 reads FQGNSA. Trimming took off 4 bases at V and 11 bases at J, with 9 bases between the two ends. This CDR3 comprises 12 residues. CDR3 coding DNA: TGTGCCAGCAGCTACGCAGGAACACCCCTCCACTTT. This translates into CASSYAGTPLHF.

In this sample, this clone turned up once. The chain recombines TRBV5-1 with TRBJ1-1, with D maybe TRBD1 (5 bases). V lost 4 bases to trimming and J lost 14 bases, with 21 bases between them. Germline-derived CDR1 and CDR2 are SGHRS and YFSETQ. The CDR3 length is 13 residues. Written as DNA, the CDR3 is TGCGCCAGCAGCGACCCACTCGGGGGTTTTGTGTTCTTT. Amino acids: CASSDPLGGFVFF.

V gene TRBV2 combines with J gene TRBJ1-2; TRBD1 aligns across 7 bases. The CDR3 covers 13 residues. Unmatched junction bases numbered 6, after V lost 7 bases and J lost 4 bases. Per germline, CDR1 SNHLY and CDR2 FYNNEI. CDR3 DNA sequence: TGTGCCAGCACCTGGGACAGCAGCTATGGCTACACCTTC. Translated: CASTWDSSYGYTF.

The J gene is TRBJ1-2, the V gene TRBV5-1; 10 bases agree with TRBD1. CDR1 is SGHRS and CDR2 is YFSETQ in the germline V gene. CDR3 length: 15 residues. V lost 0 bases, J lost 5 bases, and 4 bases stayed unmatched. The CDR3 protein is CASSLEADRGYGYTF. The CDR3 nucleotides read TGCGCCAGCAGCTTGGAGGCGGACAGGGGGTATGGCTACACCTTC.

V gene TRBV10-3 combines with J gene TRBJ2-3; D call uncertain. This CDR3 contains 15 residues. The germline gives CDR1 ENHRY, CDR2 SYGVKD. Trimming left V 0 bases short and J 4 bases short, with 11 bases between. CDR3 DNA: TGTGCCATCAGTGAGTCGATGTTTGAGGCAGATACGCAGTATTTT. Amino acid sequence: CAISESMFEADTQYF.

The V and J genes are TRBV6-4 and TRBJ1-4; D not certain. The V end was cut by 6 bases, the J end by 1 base, with 18 bases between. The CDR3 is 17 amino acids. In germline, CDR1 is MRHNA, CDR2 SNTAGT. The CDR3 region has the DNA TGTGCCAGCAGAAAGCCCCCCCTGCTCGGAACTAATGAAAAACTGTTTTTT. It is translated as CASRKPPLLGTNEKLFF.

The V call is TRBV29-1, the J call TRBJ2-3; 11 bases line up with TRBD2. This CDR3 has 16 amino acids. Germline lookup yields CDR1 SQVTM and CDR2 ANQGSEA. The V segment lost 6 bases and the J segment 5 bases; nucleotides outside the gene matches: 13. CDR3 sequence: CSVAPFSGGAIDTQYF. In nucleotides, the CDR3 is TGCAGCGTCGCGCCTTTTAGCGGGGGGGCCATAGATACGCAGTATTTT.

The CDR3 loop reads CASSLRLAGGQDTQYF. In DNA form, the CDR3 reads TGTGCCAGCAGCTTGAGGCTAGCGGGGGGGCAAGATACGCAGTATTTT. The rearrangement joins TRBV5-5 to TRBJ2-3; 12 bases are shared with TRBD2. Germline V gene data show CDR1 as SGHKS and CDR2 as YYEKEE (reference sequence). V lost 1 base, J lost 5 bases, and 5 bases stayed unmatched. CDR3 length equals 16 residues.

This clone was counted only a few times. The genes are TRBV7-9 and TRBJ2-7; D perhaps matches TRBD2 (6 bases). The germline V gene encodes CDR1 SEHNR and CDR2 FQNEAQ (reference sequence). V lost 3 bases and J 5 bases, leaving 14 bases between the germline ends. CDR3 length equals 14 residues. CDR3 nucleotides: TGTGCCAGCAGCTTGGGACTCGTAAACGACGAGCAGTACTTC. Its protein is CASSLGLVNDEQYF.

A note on this clone: Additional DNA sequences in this sample encode the identical CDR3. The rearrangement joins TRBV2 to TRBJ1-1; 9 nucleotides agree with TRBD1. V shed 6 bases, J shed 5 bases, and the junction held 4 bases outside the gene matches. The CDR3 length is 13 residues. Germline V gene lookup returns CDR1 SNHLY and CDR2 FYNNEI. CDR3 sequence: CASRGQGLTEAFF. CDR3 DNA sequence: TGTGCCAGCAGAGGACAGGGGCTGACTGAAGCTTTCTTT. The variable domain in full, with the rest retrieved from reference TRBV2 and TRBJ1-1, is EPEVTQTPSHQVTQMGQEVILRCVPISNHLYFYWYRQILGQKVEFLVSFYNNEISEKSEIFDDQFSVERPDGSNFTLKIRSTKLEDSAMYFCASRGQGLTEAFFGQGTRLTVV.

The genes are TRBV28 and TRBJ1-2, with unresolved D. CDR1 and CDR2 (germline): MDHEN, SYDVKM. Trimming took off 6 bases at V and 4 bases at J, with 18 bases between the two ends. The CDR3 has 15 residues. The CDR3 loop is CASREGGKSGYGYTF. The DNA of the CDR3 is TGTGCCAGCAGGGAGGGAGGGAAGTCGGGCTATGGCTACACCTTC.

The J gene is TRBJ1-1, the V gene TRBV5-4; TRBD1 aligns across 7 bases. Germline values: CDR1 SGHNT, CDR2 YYREEE (reference sequence). The V segment lost 2 bases and the J segment 3 bases; nucleotides outside the gene matches: 7. This CDR3 is 15 amino acids long. CDR3 sequence: CASSFLTGKDTEAFF. For the CDR3, the DNA is TGTGCCAGCAGCTTCCTGACAGGGAAGGACACTGAAGCTTTCTTT.

The CDR3 sequence: CASRPGTGLSDTQYF. In DNA form, the CDR3 reads TGCGCCAGCAGGCCCGGGACAGGGTTATCAGATACGCAGTATTTT. The chain combines TRBV5-1 with TRBJ2-3; 9 bases line up with TRBD1. The germline gives CDR1 SGHRS, CDR2 YFSETQ. Trimming took 5 bases from V and 4 from J; bases not matched to a gene: 8. The CDR3 is 15 amino acids.